This T cell receptor beta chain is from a study of beta chain features in type 1 diabetes. Whole-study results and caveats: A cDNA-based sequencing approach could over-represent cells with high TCR expression.

Sequencing targeted expressed TCRB transcripts, as all isolated RNA had been reverse transcribed. Data came from immunoSEQ multiplex PCR; TCRdb stores just in-frame clones and leaves some out. The repertoire holds more than 350,000 clones, roughly 10% seen once, with approximately 0.05% in the top ten. The CDR3 contains 13 residues. Germline CDR1 is SGHRS and CDR2 is YFSETQ. Trimming cost V 4 bases and J 7 bases, with 9 bases left between them. Details on this clone: Its antigen is still unknown.

The chain couples TRBV5-1 to TRBJ1-6; D is unresolved. Sequenced sample: naive CD4+ T cells from blood. This clonotype originated in a woman in her late teens or twenties in good health. As DNA, the CDR3 is TGCGCCAGCAGCGATGAGGGCAATTCACCCCTCCACTTT. Protein sequence: CASSDEGNSPLHF.